This TCR beta chain originates from a study of blood T cell repertoires in COVID-19. Study background: Spain, Italy and the United States supplied samples that represented acute and convalescent COVID-19.

Participant-reported clinical history was the basis for cohort assignment. Recovered Cohort 3 donors showed two negative PCRs, clearance, or symptom resolution. This CDR3 region has 14 residues. V shed 4 bases, J shed 5 bases, and the junction held 5 bases outside the gene matches. Germline V CDR1 and CDR2: SGDLS, YYNGEE. The data were produced by immunoSEQ multiplex PCR, yet TCRdb's version contains in-frame clones alone and is incomplete. This sample carries approximately 200,000 clones, 70% to 90% of them seen once, and the ten largest clones take about a tenth. The chain is built from TRBV9 and TRBJ2-5; 10 bases are shared with TRBD2. What was sequenced was PBMCs or T cells enriched from blood (not recorded which). This clonotype was obtained from a man between 25 and 39 years old who had recovered from COVID-19. CDR3 region: CASSPAGGHETQYF. DNA of the CDR3: TGTGCCAGCAGCCCAGCGGGGGGGCATGAGACCCAGTACTTC.